This T cell receptor (beta chain) comes out of a study of breast tumors, draining lymph nodes, adjacent tissues. Findings and limits, study-wide: Tumor T cell lymph node origin was a supported hypothesis, not proven. Compared with lymph nodes, tumors were less diverse; compared with nontumor tissue, more. The data were judged consistent with most tumor T cells coming from lymph node and expanding in tumor.

Breast cancer patients provided tissue from their axillary draining lymph nodes. With respect to this clonotype: Its antigen is not identified.

The germline CDR1 and CDR2 sequences are LGHNA and YSLEER. V dropped 4 bases and J dropped 3 bases, with 15 bases sitting between them. CDR3 length: 15 amino acids. TCRdb redid the calling of the multiplex PCR reads with MiXCR, one entry per CDR3 protein. In the table there are 160,000 or so distinct CDR3 sequences, about 30% of which are singletons. The TCR originated in a female donor with breast cancer. Some clones in this sample may be carry-over from other donors' samples. This rearrangement joins TRBV4-3 to TRBJ1-2; perhaps TRBD1 as D (6 bases). The specimen was axillary lymph node tissue. CDR3 DNA: TGCGCCAGCAGCCCTGGACAGTTTTTTGACTATGGCTACACCTTC. It translates to CASSPGQFFDYGYTF.